This T cell receptor beta chain comes out of a study of blood T cell repertoires in COVID-19. The assay was immunoSEQ multiplex PCR, and TCRdb's table has in-frame clones only and misses some. The data contain about 210,000 clones, roughly 85% of them singletons. This clone was recorded once. Trimming took 8 bases from V and 2 from J; bases not matched to a gene: 2. The CDR3 sequence is 13 residues long. Germline CDR1 is SNHLY and CDR2 is FYNNEI. The chain couples TRBV2 to TRBJ2-5; 10 nucleotides align to TRBD2. The TCR sequence derives from a middle-aged woman with active or convalescent COVID-19. The sample comprised peripheral blood. The CDR3 loop is CASGAGGQETQYF. CDR3 coding DNA: TGTGCCAGCGGAGCGGGAGGGCAAGAGACCCAGTACTTC.